The rows below give T cell receptor beta chains drawn from one sample of a study of siplizumab effects on memory and regulatory T cells. Using immunoSEQ multiplex PCR, the repertoire was profiled, and TCRdb retains in-frame clones only, with some absent. The table shows about 100,000 clones, with around 90% occurring only once. Sequenced sample: Tregs sorted from blood. All receptors come from a human donor in good health. The CDR3 runs from the conserved cysteine through the conserved F or W. Fields, in order: J gene, clone size, D gene, V gene, CDR3 DNA, CDR3 protein. D genes are given only for firm matches. Part of the rows lack a size; the others show once, few, many or a class for expanded clones.

TRBJ2-1	-	-	TRBV19	TGTGCCAGTAGTCCCGGGGTCTTCGCGCTCAACAATGAGCAGTTCTTC	CASSPGVFALNNEQFF
TRBJ2-3	few	-	TRBV10-1	TGCGCCAGCAGTGACAGCACAGATACGCAGTATTTT	CASSDSTDTQYF
TRBJ2-1	-	-	TRBV5-1	TGCGCCACCACCATTTCATCGGGGGACAATGAGCAGTTCTTC	CATTISSGDNEQFF
TRBJ2-1	-	TRBD1	TRBV15	TGTGCCACCAGCAAACCGGGACAGGGGGTCTGGGATGAGCAGTTCTTC	CATSKPGQGVWDEQFF
TRBJ2-1	-	TRBD2	TRBV7-2	TGTGCCAGCAGCGCAACCGGACTAGCGGGGCGCAATGAGCAGTTCTTC	CASSATGLAGRNEQFF
TRBJ2-1	-	-	TRBV7-2	TGTGCCAGCAGCCCCCTCATCGGGCGGATTGAGCAGTTCTTC	CASSPLIGRIEQFF
TRBJ1-2	-	-	TRBV28	TGTGCCAGCAGTATCCATTCTCCGGTAAACTATGGCTACACCTTC	CASSIHSPVNYGYTF
TRBJ1-2	-	-	TRBV10-3	TGTGCCATCAGGGGACAAAACCCGCCTGATACCTTC	CAIRGQNPPDTF
TRBJ2-3	few	TRBD2	TRBV6-5	TGTGCCAGCAGGGGACTATCCCCGACAGATACGCAGTATTTT	CASRGLSPTDTQYF
TRBJ2-7	-	-	TRBV5-1	TGCGCCAGCAGCTTATCAATCCCAAGGGGCGAGCAGTACTTC	CASSLSIPRGEQYF
TRBJ2-3	-	-	TRBV7-9	TGTGCCAGCAGCTTAGCAGGGACGAGGGGAGATACGCAGTATTTT	CASSLAGTRGDTQYF
TRBJ2-3	-	TRBD1	TRBV5-1	TGCGCCAGCAGCTTGGGTGGACAGGGCACAGATACGCAGTATTTT	CASSLGGQGTDTQYF
TRBJ1-1	-	TRBD1	TRBV5-1	TGCGCCAGCAGCTGGCAGGGGGCTGGCACTGAAGCTTTCTTT	CASSWQGAGTEAFF
TRBJ2-1	-	TRBD2	TRBV7-2	TGTGCCAGCAGCTTAGTTGCGAGCGGGAGCAATGAGCAGTTCTTC	CASSLVASGSNEQFF
TRBJ2-7	-	TRBD2	TRBV7-2	TGTGCCAGCAGCTTAACCCGGGGGGGGGAGCAGTACTTC	CASSLTRGGEQYF
TRBJ2-1	-	TRBD2	TRBV19	TGTGCCAGTAGTTCGATCCTAGCGGGAGTAGTCTACAATGAGCAGTTCTTC	CASSSILAGVVYNEQFF
TRBJ1-6	-	TRBD1	TRBV5-1	TGCGCCAGCAGCTCTGCAGGGGGCTCGGTGGGTTCACCCCTCCACTTT	CASSSAGGSVGSPLHF
TRBJ1-3	once	-	TRBV28	TGTGCCAGCAGTTTTTTCGGGGCGGCTGGAAACACCATATATTTT	CASSFFGAAGNTIYF
TRBJ2-5	-	-	TRBV6-5	TGTGCCAGCAGTCTCAAAGAGACCCAGTACTTC	CASSLKETQYF
TRBJ1-5	-	TRBD1	TRBV27	TGTGCCAGCAAGACCGGACAGGGCGGCAATCAGCCCCAGCATTTT	CASKTGQGGNQPQHF
TRBJ1-5	-	-	TRBV14	TGTGCCAGCAGCCGAGGGGCAGGGAGGATCTGGCCCCAGCATTTT	CASSRGAGRIWPQHF
TRBJ2-7	-	-	TRBV7-2	TGTGCCAGCAGCCCGAGGACTACCTACGAGCAGTACTTC	CASSPRTTYEQYF
TRBJ2-7	once	TRBD2	TRBV27	TGTGCCAGCAGGTGGACTAGCGGGAGTTTCCACGAGCAGTACTTC	CASRWTSGSFHEQYF
TRBJ2-2	-	-	TRBV5-4	TGTGCCAGCAGCGTGGGAGGGGGAGCCGGGGAGCTGTTTTTT	CASSVGGGAGELFF
TRBJ2-5	-	-	TRBV5-3	TGTGCCAGAAGCGCGGAATCCAGGGAGCAAAGGACCCAGTACTTC	CARSAESREQRTQYF
TRBJ1-4	-	TRBD1	TRBV18	TGTGCCAGCTCACCAGACAGGGGAGAAAAACTGTTTTTT	CASSPDRGEKLFF
TRBJ1-1	-	-	TRBV6-6	TGTGCCAGCAGGAGTTTATCGAACACTGAAGCTTTCTTT	CASRSLSNTEAFF